The clone carrying this TCR beta chain has at least ten counts. Antigen: not known. There were TCR beta CDR3 regions amplified from RNA transcripts. Researchers ran a first-round RT-PCR on the TCR CDR3 using the HTBI primer set. TCRdb analysed the multiplex PCR reads with MiXCR anew, one entry per CDR3 protein. The sample lists a few hundred thousand distinct CDR3 sequences; 15% to 17% were seen once. The sample originates from a study of T cells in Graves' hyperthyroidism and ophthalmopathy. Diagnoses were established using clinical symptoms, serum thyroxine and TRAb, thyroid ultrasound and orbital computed tomography. This CDR3 comprises 12 residues. Trimming removed 8 bases from V and 2 bases from J, with 10 bases in between. General study findings and limits: From stable hyperthyroidism, ophthalmopathy was set apart by a 13 V-J model. Blood also contained most expanded thyroid clonotypes above 0.001.

The sequence derives from a woman aged 18-29 years with Graves' hyperthyroidism that later progressed to Graves' ophthalmopathy. The sequenced material came from blood. The genes are TRBV12-3 or TRBV12-4 and TRBJ2-7; D is possibly TRBD1 or TRBD2 (5 bases each). This CDR3 reads CASRDGAYEQYF. The CDR3 DNA reads as TGTGCCAGCCGGGACGGAGCCTACGAGCAGTACTTC.